A selection of T cell receptor beta chains follows, all from one sample in a study of neurological immune-mediated disorders. TCRdb recomputed calls from the 5' RACE reads with MiXCR, one row per CDR3 protein. The repertoire includes tens of thousands of distinct CDR3 sequences, 6.5% to 8.5% of them detected once, and 1.9% sits in the top ten. The source material was PBMCs. The receptor source for this set is a woman between 40 and 55 years old in good health. CDR3s include the opening cysteine and the closing phenylalanine or tryptophan. A D gene is named only where the DNA matches it firmly. Part of the rows lack a size; the others show once, few, many or a class for expanded clones.

clone size	V gene	J gene	D gene	CDR3 protein	CDR3 DNA
many	TRBV18	TRBJ1-6	-	CASSPSGVGSPLHF	TGTGCCAGCTCACCATCAGGGGTCGGTTCACCCCTCCACTTT
many	TRBV5-1	TRBJ2-7	-	CASSSQTYEQYF	TGCGCCAGCAGCAGTCAGACCTACGAGCAGTACTTC
many	TRBV20-1	TRBJ2-3	-	CSAASTDTQYF	TGCAGTGCTGCAAGCACAGATACGCAGTATTTT
many	TRBV20-1	TRBJ2-7	TRBD2	CSASSPQRDYTYEQYF	TGCAGTGCTAGCTCACCCCAGCGGGATTATACCTACGAGCAGTACTTC
many	TRBV4-3	TRBJ1-2	-	CASSPSRGANYGYTF	TGCGCCAGCAGCCCCTCTAGGGGAGCTAACTATGGCTACACCTTC
-	TRBV5-1	TRBJ2-1	-	CASSSRGVPYGNEQFF	TGCGCCAGCAGCTCCAGAGGGGTCCCCTATGGCAATGAGCAGTTCTTC
many	TRBV20-1	TRBJ1-2	TRBD1	CSARTQGQGLSNGYTF	TGCAGTGCTAGAACACAGGGACAGGGCCTAAGTAATGGCTACACCTTC
many	TRBV7-2	TRBJ2-3	-	CASSDDTDTQYF	TGTGCCAGCAGCGACGACACAGATACGCAGTATTTT
many	TRBV29-1	TRBJ1-1	-	CSVDPSGTEAFF	TGCAGCGTTGATCCATCGGGCACTGAAGCTTTCTTT
many	TRBV6-5	TRBJ1-6	TRBD1	CASRAGTGVNSPLHF	TGTGCCAGCAGAGCCGGGACAGGGGTTAATTCACCCCTCCACTTT
many	TRBV4-3	TRBJ2-5	TRBD1	CASSQGDRGPKRDQETQYF	TGCGCCAGCAGCCAAGGGGACAGGGGGCCGAAACGAGACCAAGAGACCCAGTACTTC
-	TRBV15	TRBJ1-1	-	CATSPRNTEAFF	TGTGCCACCAGCCCTAGAAACACTGAAGCTTTCTTT
many	TRBV9	TRBJ2-6	TRBD1	CASSGFIRDRSSGANVLTF	TGTGCCAGCAGTGGCTTTATCCGGGACAGGAGCTCTGGGGCCAACGTCCTGACTTTC
many	TRBV25-1	TRBJ2-7	-	CASNSGRGYEQYF	TGTGCCAGCAACTCTGGCAGGGGATACGAGCAGTACTTC
many	TRBV6-5	TRBJ1-2	-	CASSYGSWATANYGYTF	TGTGCCAGCAGTTACGGGTCTTGGGCGACGGCTAACTATGGCTACACCTTC
many	TRBV20-1	TRBJ1-4	TRBD1	CSARLISGQVEKLFF	TGCAGTGCTAGACTAATATCGGGACAGGTAGAAAAACTGTTTTTT
many	TRBV3-1	TRBJ1-4	TRBD1	CASSVGDSIEKLFF	TGTGCCAGCAGCGTGGGGGACAGCATTGAAAAACTGTTTTTT
many	TRBV9	TRBJ2-5	-	CASSEGGVRETQYF	TGTGCCAGCAGCGAGGGCGGGGTTAGGGAGACCCAGTACTTC
many	TRBV10-3	TRBJ2-2	TRBD2	CAITAGGGNTGELFF	TGTGCCATCACGGCGGGAGGGGGGAACACCGGGGAGCTGTTTTTT
-	TRBV2	TRBJ1-5	-	CTSVVDSGADQPQHF	TGTACCAGTGTAGTGGATTCAGGGGCGGATCAGCCCCAGCATTTT
many	TRBV29-1	TRBJ1-3	-	CSVDLGSSGNTIYF	TGCAGCGTTGATCTAGGGTCCTCTGGAAACACCATATATTTT
many	TRBV5-1	TRBJ2-1	TRBD1	CASSLGYSGGFQFF	TGCGCCAGCAGCTTGGGGTACTCAGGGGGCTTCCAGTTCTTC
many	TRBV3-1	TRBJ2-7	TRBD2	CASSRPSGISYEQYF	TGTGCCAGCAGCCGTCCTAGCGGAATTTCCTACGAGCAGTACTTC
many	TRBV20-1	TRBJ2-1	TRBD2	CSARELVGGGPYNEQFF	TGCAGTGCTAGAGAATTGGTGGGGGGGGGTCCCTACAATGAGCAGTTCTTC
many	TRBV7-9	TRBJ2-1	-	CASSLVEYNEQFF	TGTGCCAGCAGCTTAGTCGAGTACAATGAGCAGTTCTTC
many	TRBV7-2	TRBJ1-1	TRBD1	CASSLDGTGAPEAFF	TGTGCCAGCAGCTTAGATGGGACAGGGGCGCCTGAAGCTTTCTTT
many	TRBV7-2	TRBJ2-3	TRBD2	CASSFGRTSGRSDTQYF	TGTGCCAGCAGCTTTGGTCGAACTAGCGGGAGGTCAGATACGCAGTATTTT
many	TRBV20-1	TRBJ1-3	-	CSAPRDRGNTIYF	TGCAGTGCCCCCCGCGACAGAGGAAACACCATATATTTT
many	TRBV29-1	TRBJ2-7	-	CSVEGGEETYEQYF	TGCAGCGTTGAAGGAGGGGAGGAGACCTACGAGCAGTACTTC
many	TRBV2	TRBJ1-1	-	CASRVFVEGTEAFF	TGTGCCAGCAGGGTATTCGTCGAGGGCACTGAAGCTTTCTTT
many	TRBV10-3	TRBJ2-7	TRBD1	CAISETWTGETYEQYF	TGTGCCATCAGTGAGACTTGGACAGGAGAAACCTACGAGCAGTACTTC
few	TRBV5-1	TRBJ2-4	-	CASSLEGPLQRSIQYF	TGCGCCAGCAGCTTGGAGGGACCCCTTCAAAGGAGCATTCAGTACTTC
many	TRBV20-1	TRBJ1-4	-	CSAAHGATNEKLFF	TGCAGTGCGGCACACGGGGCAACTAATGAAAAACTGTTTTTT
-	TRBV5-1	TRBJ2-1	-	CASSPASLNEQFF	TGCGCCAGCAGCCCGGCTAGCCTCAATGAGCAGTTCTTC
many	TRBV5-4	TRBJ2-5	-	CASSLGGTKETQYF	TGTGCCAGCAGCTTGGGAGGGACAAAAGAGACCCAGTACTTC
-	TRBV12-3/TRBV12-4	TRBJ1-3	-	CASSLDRPGNTIYF	TGTGCCAGCAGTTTAGATCGACCTGGAAACACCATATATTTT
many	TRBV4-1	TRBJ1-1	-	CASSQDRQGRNTEAFF	TGCGCCAGCAGCCAAGATCGCCAGGGGAGGAACACTGAAGCTTTCTTT
many	TRBV4-3	TRBJ2-7	-	CASSQLTHSYEQYF	TGCGCCAGCAGCCAACTAACACATTCCTACGAGCAGTACTTC
many	TRBV9	TRBJ1-5	-	CASSPREGRQPQHF	TGTGCCAGCAGCCCCAGGGAGGGCAGGCAGCCCCAGCATTTT
many	TRBV29-1	TRBJ1-2	TRBD1	CSVHGTGVGYTF	TGCAGCGTTCATGGGACAGGGGTCGGCTACACCTTC
many	TRBV10-3	TRBJ2-7	TRBD1	CAISEKRGQSSYEQYF	TGTGCCATCAGTGAGAAGAGGGGACAGAGCTCCTACGAGCAGTACTTC
many	TRBV7-9	TRBJ1-1	TRBD1	CASRPWDSYTEAFF	TGTGCCAGCAGGCCCTGGGACAGCTACACTGAAGCTTTCTTT